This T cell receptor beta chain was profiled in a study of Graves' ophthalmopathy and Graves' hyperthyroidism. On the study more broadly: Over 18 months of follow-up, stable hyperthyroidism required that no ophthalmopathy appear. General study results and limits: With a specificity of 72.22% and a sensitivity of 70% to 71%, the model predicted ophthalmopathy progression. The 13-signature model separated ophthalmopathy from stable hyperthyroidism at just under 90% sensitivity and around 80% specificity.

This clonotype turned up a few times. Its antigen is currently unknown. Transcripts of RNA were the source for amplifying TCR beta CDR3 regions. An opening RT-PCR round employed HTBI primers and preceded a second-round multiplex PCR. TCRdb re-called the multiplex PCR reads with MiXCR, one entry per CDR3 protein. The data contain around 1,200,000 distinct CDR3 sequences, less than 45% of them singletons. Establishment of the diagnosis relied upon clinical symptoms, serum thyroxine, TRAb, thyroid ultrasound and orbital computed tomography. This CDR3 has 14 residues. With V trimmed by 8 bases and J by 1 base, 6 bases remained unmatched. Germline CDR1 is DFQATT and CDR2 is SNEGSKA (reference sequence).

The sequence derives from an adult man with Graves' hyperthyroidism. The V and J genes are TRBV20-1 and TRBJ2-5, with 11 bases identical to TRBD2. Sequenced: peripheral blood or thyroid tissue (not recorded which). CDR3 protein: CSWRLAGLQETQYF. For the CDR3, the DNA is TGCAGTTGGAGACTAGCGGGACTCCAAGAGACCCAGTACTTC.